This T cell receptor beta chain was identified in a study of blood T cell repertoires in COVID-19. This CDR3 has 14 amino acids. Germline CDR1 and CDR2: SGDLS and YYNGEE. The germline V and J ends were trimmed by 3 bases and 2 bases, with 12 bases remaining between them. Libraries were prepared by immunoSEQ multiplex PCR; TCRdb keeps only in-frame clonotypes and omits some of them. The sample lists 150,000 to 200,000 clones, around 87% occurring once. The chain joins TRBV9 to TRBJ2-7, with D possibly being TRBD2 (5 bases). What was sequenced was peripheral blood. This TCR was recovered from a man aged 18 to 30 with active or convalescent COVID-19. CDR3 sequence: CASSATRLAYEQYF. Written as DNA, the CDR3 is TGTGCCAGCAGCGCCACTAGGCTCGCCTACGAGCAGTACTTC.